These 8 T cell receptor beta chains came from one sample sequenced in a study of PD-L1 blockade in urothelial cancer. Assay used: immunoSEQ multiplex PCR; TCRdb lists only in-frame clones, some missing. Here the sample spans around 45,000 clones, approximately 90% being singletons. The material was PBMCs, obtained around atezolizumab (anti-PD-L1) treatment. The receptors stem from a woman in her sixties or seventies with urothelial cancer.

V and J are TRBV29-1 and TRBJ2-1; TRBD2 agrees at 13 bases. This CDR3 contains 15 residues. The junction had 4 bases not matched to a gene; V was cut back by 4 bases and J by 4 bases. Germline assignment: CDR1 SQVTM and CDR2 ANQGSEA. The CDR3 sequence: CSVGTSGSHYNEQFF. CDR3 bases: TGCAGCGTTGGGACTAGCGGGAGTCATTACAATGAGCAGTTCTTC.

This chain connects TRBV19 to TRBJ1-3; D unclear. This CDR3 is built from 16 residues. CDR1 LNHDA and CDR2 SQIVND come from the germline V gene (reference sequence). V was shortened by 5 bases and J by 0 bases, with 14 bases between the two germline ends. The CDR3, as DNA: TGTGCCAGTAGTCGCGGGTTATCCTTCTCTGGAAACACCATATATTTT. It specifies CASSRGLSFSGNTIYF.

The gene calls are TRBV10-3 and TRBJ1-2; 7 bases are shared with TRBD1. The CDR3 runs to 14 residues. V shed 0 bases, J shed 5 bases, and the junction held 3 bases outside the gene matches. Germline V lookup: CDR1 ENHRY, CDR2 SYGVKD. The CDR3 nucleotides are TGTGCCATCAGTGAGTCATTCAGGGGGTATGGCTACACCTTC. This translates into CAISESFRGYGYTF.

Worth noting for this clone: The CDR3 does not close with the conserved phenylalanine or tryptophan, likely indicating a read error. It is unclear where the CDR3 begins or ends on the DNA, so no DNA is shown, and the CDR3 is as TCRdb lists it. The V gene is TRBV28, the J gene TRBJ1-4; the tabulated D call, TRBD1, remains unverified against the DNA. Germline V CDR1 and CDR2: MDHEN, SYDVKM. Termini included, the CDR3 measures 14 amino acids. The chain's CDR3 is CASKPLDRGRVGFS.

This clone came up once. The chain uses TRBV19 and TRBJ1-1, with 9 positions matching TRBD1. The V gene's germline CDR1 is LNHDA and CDR2 SQIVND (reference sequence). The CDR3 runs 15 residues. V gave up 2 bases and J gave up 4 bases; unmatched junction bases: 5. The chain's CDR3 is CASSINDRGSTEAFF. Written as DNA, the CDR3 is TGTGCCAGTAGTATAAACGACAGGGGGTCCACTGAAGCTTTCTTT. Full variable domain (missing parts from reference TRBV19 and TRBJ1-1): DGGITQSPKYLFRKEGQNVTLSCEQNLNHDAMYWYRQDPGQGLRLIYYSQIVNDFQKGDIAEGYSVSREKKESFPLTVTSAQKNPTAFYLCASSINDRGSTEAFFGQGTRLTVV.

The J gene is TRBJ2-1, the V gene TRBV19; 11 nucleotides align to TRBD2. The CDR3 loop spans 21 amino acids. Germline values: CDR1 LNHDA, CDR2 SQIVND (reference sequence). The V gene end was trimmed by 1 base and the J gene end by 1 base; junction bases not matched to a gene: 15. Written as DNA, the CDR3 is TGTGCCAGTAGTATAGCTTCCGGGACTAGCGGACGCATCGGGTCCTACAATGAGCAGTTCTTC. Translated, it gives CASSIASGTSGRIGSYNEQFF.

The chain links TRBV29-1 to TRBJ2-1, with 14 positions matching TRBD2. The V gene end was trimmed by 6 bases and the J gene end by 9 bases; junction bases not matched to a gene: 7. This CDR3 has 14 residues. CDR1 and CDR2 (germline): SQVTM, ANQGSEA. This CDR3 is CSVPGTSGSSEQFF. The CDR3 DNA sequence: TGCAGCGTGCCCGGGACTAGCGGGAGCAGTGAGCAGTTCTTC.

The chain couples TRBV29-1 to TRBJ2-7; D is unresolved. CDR1 and CDR2 (germline): SQVTM, ANQGSEA. The V end lost 2 bases, the J end lost 3 bases, and 20 bases lay between the germline ends. The CDR3 is 16 residues long. The CDR3 sequence is CSVEPTGSKKLYEQYF. The CDR3 DNA sequence: TGCAGCGTTGAACCAACCGGGTCCAAAAAGCTCTACGAGCAGTACTTC.